This TCR beta chain was profiled in a study of CD8+ T cells in alopecia areata. CDR3 size: 16 residues. Germline CDR1 is NSHNY and CDR2 is SYGAGN. J lost 0 bases, V lost 0 bases, and 3 bases had no gene match. As for time point: mouse skin 3 weeks after grafting. Sequencing templates came from extracted RNA that was reverse transcribed into cDNA. The protocol was immunoSEQ multiplex PCR, while the TCRdb copy is restricted to in-frame clones and leaves out a portion. The sample holds about 2,100 clones, and no clone turns up only once. The table lists this clone with many counts. Mouse gene names apply. The read ends 4 residues before the CDR3 terminus; that terminus is restored from the germline J gene.

The receptor was isolated from a C3H/HeJ mouse with alopecia areata. This strain's MHC haplotype is H2-k. The specimen was skin, collected at week 3. V gene TRBV13-1 combines with J gene TRBJ2-1; TRBD1 agrees at 7 bases. The part of the CDR3 DNA that was read is TGTGCCAGCAGTGATGGGGGGACAGATAACTATGCT. It specifies CASSDGGTDNYA. The whole CDR3 protein reads CASSDGGTDNYAEQFF.